One sample yielded the 32 T cell receptor beta chains listed below, sequenced in a study of OX40 agonist ivuxolimab in advanced cancers. Repertoires were generated with immunoSEQ multiplex PCR, while TCRdb's copy carries only in-frame clones and drops some. The sample yields tens of thousands of clones, more than 75% seen once. The source material was CD4+ or CD8+ T cells sorted from blood, sampled in a trial of the OX40 agonist ivuxolimab. Receptors were obtained from an adult with an advanced solid tumor such as melanoma, head and neck, liver or kidney cancer.

This chain links TRBV11-2 with TRBJ2-3, with no clear D. The CDR3 is 14 residues long. V was pared by 8 bases and J by 1 base, with 13 bases between. CDR1 SGHAT and CDR2 FQNNGV come from the germline V gene. In DNA, the CDR3 is TGTGCCAGCGGATCGATGAAGGGCACAGATACGCAGTATTTT. This sequence encodes CASGSMKGTDTQYF.

This chain uses TRBV9 with TRBJ1-3; D remains unclear. Germline V gene lookup returns CDR1 SGDLS and CDR2 YYNGEE. The CDR3 has 16 residues. Trimming took off 0 bases at V and 2 bases at J, with 12 bases between the two ends. CDR3 nucleotides: TGTGCCAGCAGCGTAGAATTTTACACACCTGGAAACACCATATATTTT. Translated: CASSVEFYTPGNTIYF.

The chain uses TRBV6-1 and TRBJ2-3, with D perhaps TRBD2 (6 bases). CDR1 and CDR2 from the germline V gene are MNHNS and SASEGT. Trimming took off 6 bases at V and 7 bases at J, with 11 bases between the two ends. The CDR3 is 12 residues long. CDR3 nucleotides: TGTGCCAGCAGCGGGACTGCCAATACGCAGTATTTT. Translated: CASSGTANTQYF.

The V call is TRBV6-1, the J call TRBJ2-5; 7 positions match TRBD1. CDR3 length: 12 residues. The V segment lost 5 bases and the J segment 5 bases; nucleotides outside the gene matches: 2. Per the germline V gene, CDR1 is MNHNS and CDR2 is SASEGT. CDR3 loop: CASSQGDETQYF. CDR3 nucleotides: TGTGCCAGCAGTCAGGGGGACGAGACCCAGTACTTC.

This chain uses TRBV7-2 with TRBJ1-4; the D gene is possibly TRBD1 (6 bases). Germline CDR1 is SGHTA and CDR2 is FQGNSA. V dropped 4 bases and J dropped 7 bases, with 16 bases sitting between them. The CDR3 length is 15 residues. The CDR3 loop is CASSSPRGESEKLFF. DNA for the CDR3: TGTGCCAGCAGCTCACCTAGGGGGGAAAGTGAAAAACTGTTTTTT.

The chain employs TRBV7-9 and TRBJ1-2, with D perhaps TRBD1 (6 bases). CDR3 length: 14 amino acids. The V end was cut by 6 bases, the J end by 6 bases, with 17 bases between. CDR1 is SEHNR, CDR2 FQNEAQ, per germline (reference sequence). The CDR3 is CASSQNRGDDGYTF. The DNA of the CDR3 is TGTGCCAGCAGTCAAAATAGGGGGGACGATGGCTACACCTTC. The whole variable domain, filled in from reference TRBV7-9 and TRBJ1-2, reads DTGVSQNPRHKITKRGQNVTFRCDPISEHNRLYWYRQTLGQGPEFLTYFQNEAQLEKSRLLSDRFSAERPKGSFSTLEIQRTEQGDSAMYLCASSQNRGDDGYTFGSGTRLTVV.

The CDR3 DNA reads as TGTGCCAGCAGCCCGCTACACGCAAGTGGCTACACCTTC. It is translated as CASSPLHASGYTF. The chain is built from TRBV7-8 and TRBJ1-2; the D is unclear. Trimming cost V 5 bases and J 7 bases, with 14 bases left between them. CDR3 length equals 13 residues. Germline loops: CDR1 SGHVS, CDR2 FQNEAQ. Full variable domain (rest looked up from reference TRBV7-8 and TRBJ1-2): GAGVSQSPRYKVAKRGQDVALRCDPISGHVSLFWYQQALGQGPEFLTYFQNEAQLDKSGLPSDRFFAERPEGSVSTLKIQRTQQEDSAVYLCASSPLHASGYTFGSGTRLTVV.

The chain joins TRBV14 to TRBJ2-5; 12 bases line up with TRBD2. The length of the CDR3 is 15 residues. J lost 5 bases, V lost 1 base, and 2 bases had no gene match. The germline V gene encodes CDR1 SGHDN and CDR2 FVKESK. DNA of the CDR3: TGTGCCAGCAGCCAAGCCACTAGCGGGGGGGAGACCCAGTACTTC. This codes for CASSQATSGGETQYF. Complete variable domain (other parts from reference TRBV14 and TRBJ2-5): EAGVTQFPSHSVIEKGQTVTLRCDPISGHDNLYWYRRVMGKEIKFLLHFVKESKQDESGMPNNRFLAERTGGTYSTLKVQPAELEDSGVYFCASSQATSGGETQYFGPGTRLLVL.

V gene TRBV7-3 combines with J gene TRBJ2-1, with 7 bases lining up with TRBD1. Germline CDR1 is SGHTA and CDR2 is FQGTGA. V was pared by 3 bases and J by 0 bases, with 2 bases of the junction left unmatched. The CDR3 totals 15 residues. CDR3 sequence: CASSFDRDSYNEQFF. CDR3 nucleotides: TGTGCCAGCAGCTTCGACAGGGACTCCTACAATGAGCAGTTCTTC.

This clone was counted between two and nine times. Distinct nucleotide sequences in the sample also encode this CDR3. The V and J genes are TRBV5-1 and TRBJ2-7, with unresolved D. The germline V gene has CDR1 SGHRS and CDR2 YFSETQ. Trimming stripped 4 bases from V and 4 bases from J, with 6 bases between. This CDR3 contains 11 residues. Written as DNA, the CDR3 is TGCGCCAGCAGCGCTTCTTACGAGCAGTACTTC. Translated, it gives CASSASYEQYF.

The chain uses TRBV28 and TRBJ1-3; 9 nucleotides agree with TRBD1. Germline V lookup: CDR1 MDHEN, CDR2 SYDVKM. This CDR3 region has 15 residues. V lost 5 bases to trimming and J lost 4 bases; unmatched junction nucleotides: 6. CDR3 residues: CASSPWTGVGNTIYF. CDR3 DNA: TGTGCCAGCAGTCCTTGGACAGGGGTAGGAAACACCATATATTTT.

V is TRBV5-1 and J is TRBJ1-3; 8 bases map to TRBD1. There are 16 residues in the CDR3. Germline loops: CDR1 SGHRS, CDR2 YFSETQ. Trimming cost V 4 bases and J 4 bases; bases outside gene matches: 10. CDR3 amino acids: CASSPRLDREGNTIYF. The CDR3 nucleotides read TGCGCCAGCAGCCCAAGATTGGACAGGGAGGGAAACACCATATATTTT.

CDR3 protein: CASSLAIDSEAFF. In nucleotides, the CDR3 is TGTGCCAGCAGCTTAGCGATTGACAGTGAAGCTTTCTTT. The chain uses TRBV7-9 and TRBJ1-1, with D perhaps matching TRBD1 (5 bases). There are 13 residues in the CDR3. Deletions cut 0 bases from V and 7 bases from J, with 9 bases between. The V gene's germline CDR1 is SEHNR and CDR2 FQNEAQ (reference sequence).

This clone was observed a few times. The chain recombines TRBV5-4 with TRBJ2-7; D is uncertain. The CDR3 loop spans 13 amino acids. The V gene's germline CDR1 is SGHNT and CDR2 YYREEE (reference sequence). Between the trimmed V and J ends, which lost 4 bases and 3 bases, there was a span of 11 bases. CDR3: CASSRDINYEQYF. The CDR3 DNA sequence: TGTGCCAGCAGCCGCGACATAAACTACGAGCAGTACTTC.

In this sample, this clone turned up once. Here the CDR3 reads CASSPNGQGGEKLFF. CDR3 nucleotides: TGTGCCAGCTCACCAAACGGGCAGGGAGGTGAAAAACTGTTTTTT. The genes are TRBV18 and TRBJ1-4, with D possibly being TRBD1 (5 bases). The CDR3 is 15 amino acids. Between the trimmed V and J ends, which lost 2 bases and 7 bases, there was a span of 14 bases. CDR1 is KGHSH and CDR2 is LQKENI in the germline V gene. The full variable domain, rest sourced from reference TRBV18 and TRBJ1-4, is NAGVMQNPRHLVRRRGQEARLRCSPMKGHSHVYWYRQLPEEGLKFMVYLQKENIIDESGMPKERFSAEFPKEGPSILRIQQVVRGDSAAYFCASSPNGQGGEKLFFGSGTQLSVL.

V usage is TRBV11-2 and J usage is TRBJ2-2; tentatively, D is TRBD1 (6 bases). Germline values: CDR1 SGHAT, CDR2 FQNNGV. CDR3 length: 15 residues. Trimming left V 0 bases short and J 5 bases short, with 10 bases between. CDR3 bases: TGTGCCAGCAGCTTAGATCTAAGGGGGACCGGGGAGCTGTTTTTT. It yields the protein CASSLDLRGTGELFF.

This chain joins TRBV5-6 and TRBJ1-4; D uncertain. This CDR3 is 13 amino acids long. V lost 4 bases and J lost 6, with 10 bases in between. CDR1 is SGHDT and CDR2 is YYEEEE in the germline V gene. CDR3 sequence: CASSRIADEKLFF. CDR3 sequence (DNA): TGTGCCAGCAGCCGGATAGCGGATGAAAAACTGTTTTTT.

This rearrangement joins TRBV7-8 to TRBJ2-3; either TRBD1 or TRBD2 may fit D (7 bases each). V lost 5 bases to trimming and J lost 7 bases, with 16 bases between them. CDR3 size: 14 residues. Germline V gene data show CDR1 as SGHVS and CDR2 as FQNEAQ. For the CDR3, the DNA is TGTGCCAGCAGCCAGGGAGGGGGCGAGAATACGCAGTATTTT. Protein product: CASSQGGGENTQYF.

V gene TRBV29-1 combines with J gene TRBJ1-1; TRBD1 aligns across 8 bases. From germline, CDR1 is SQVTM and CDR2 ANQGSEA. V trimming: 3 bases; J trimming: 6 bases; junction bases outside the gene matches: 12. The length of the CDR3 is 15 residues. CDR3 bases: TGCAGCGTTGAGATTAATGACAGGGGCGTACCTGAAGCTTTCTTT. Translated: CSVEINDRGVPEAFF.

This rearrangement joins TRBV28 to TRBJ1-2; D is ambiguous. The V end lost 7 bases, the J end lost 3 bases, and 18 bases lay between the germline ends. The germline gives CDR1 MDHEN, CDR2 SYDVKM. The CDR3 runs to 15 residues. CDR3 DNA: TGTGCCAGCATCCCACCGGCAGGAGATCACTATGGCTACACCTTC. This gives the protein CASIPPAGDHYGYTF.

The chain recombines TRBV2 with TRBJ2-5; D is perhaps TRBD1 (5 bases). The CDR3 totals 13 residues. Between the trimmed V and J ends, which lost 3 bases and 7 bases, there was a span of 12 bases. Per germline, CDR1 SNHLY and CDR2 FYNNEI. The DNA of the CDR3 is TGTGCCAGCAGTGATGGCAGGGTGGGGACCCAGTACTTC. The encoded protein is CASSDGRVGTQYF.

V is TRBV4-2 and J is TRBJ1-6; D not certain. V was clipped by 2 bases and J by 11 bases, with 16 bases between them. The germline gives CDR1 LGHNA, CDR2 YNFKEQ. The CDR3 is 15 residues long. The CDR3 spells CASSQHYGREAPLHF. The CDR3, as DNA: TGTGCCAGCAGCCAACACTACGGGAGGGAGGCACCCCTCCACTTT.

The rearrangement links TRBV7-2 to TRBJ2-1; D gene ambiguous. Germline CDR1 reads SGHTA; CDR2 reads FQGNSA. Trimming cost V 5 bases and J 9 bases, with 11 bases left between them. The CDR3 is 12 residues long. CDR3: CASSIQRIEQFF. CDR3 sequence (DNA): TGTGCCAGCAGCATACAGAGAATTGAGCAGTTCTTC.

The genes are TRBV5-1 and TRBJ1-2; D might be TRBD1 (5 bases). Germline V gives CDR1 SGHRS, CDR2 YFSETQ. The CDR3 has 12 residues. With 3 bases removed from V and 7 bases from J, the gap between germline ends came to 10 bases. In DNA, the CDR3 is TGCGCCAGCAGCTCTCAGGGCGCTGGCTACACCTTC. Translated, it gives CASSSQGAGYTF.

J is TRBJ2-2 and V is TRBV27; 8 bases agree with TRBD2. CDR3 length: 18 residues. In germline, CDR1 is MNHEY, CDR2 SMNVEV (reference sequence). The V segment lost 3 bases and the J segment 3 bases; nucleotides outside the gene matches: 12. CDR3 bases: TGTGCCAGCAGTTTTTACGGCGGGGGGCCGTACTACACCGGGGAGCTGTTTTTT. It codes for CASSFYGGGPYYTGELFF.

V is TRBV6-5 and J is TRBJ2-4, with D perhaps matching TRBD2 (5 bases). Germline-derived CDR1 and CDR2 are MNHEY and SVGAGI. V was trimmed by 2 bases and J by 7 bases, leaving 15 bases between them. The CDR3 spans 15 residues. CDR3 region: CASSYLGEGNNIQYF. The CDR3 bases are TGTGCCAGCAGTTACCTGGGTGAGGGTAACAACATTCAGTACTTC.

This sequence joins TRBV28 and TRBJ1-2, with 8 nucleotides matching TRBD1. J gave up 5 bases and V 3 bases, and 14 bases lay outside the gene matches. The CDR3 is 17 amino acids. The germline gives CDR1 MDHEN, CDR2 SYDVKM. Here the CDR3 reads CASSFPWGSRGQYGYTF. As DNA, the CDR3 is TGTGCCAGCAGTTTCCCTTGGGGGTCCAGGGGGCAATATGGCTACACCTTC.

This clone is a singleton in its sample. The chain employs TRBV21-1 and TRBJ2-5; the D call TRBD2 from the table was never checked on the DNA. TRBV21-1 is a listed pseudogene. The CDR3 length is 15 residues. The CDR3 reads CASSKRRLEAETQYF. In DNA, the CDR3 is TGTGCCAGCAGCAAACGTCGTTTAGAAGCAGAGACCCAGTACTTC.

V usage is TRBV6-6 and J usage is TRBJ2-1, with a tentative D call TRBD1 (5 bases). The germline V gene encodes CDR1 MNHNY and CDR2 SVGAGI (reference sequence). V lost 6 bases, J lost 10 bases, and 13 bases lay in between. This CDR3 has 12 amino acids. The CDR3 nucleotides are TGTGCCAGCAGCCGCACCTGGACAGAGCAGTTCTTC. Its translation is CASSRTWTEQFF.

This chain links TRBV5-1 with TRBJ2-3, with D hard to call. The CDR3 is 12 residues long. Trimming pared 4 bases from V and 3 bases from J, leaving 6 bases between. Per the germline V gene, CDR1 is SGHRS and CDR2 is YFSETQ. This CDR3 is CASSLATDTQYF. In nucleotides, the CDR3 is TGCGCCAGCAGCCTCGCAACAGATACGCAGTATTTT.

The V gene is TRBV6-1, the J gene TRBJ1-3; no clear D. There are 12 residues in the CDR3. V shed 0 bases and J shed 4 bases, with 1 base lying between them. Per germline, CDR1 MNHNS and CDR2 SASEGT. CDR3 region: CASSEAGNTIYF. CDR3 nucleotide sequence: TGTGCCAGCAGTGAAGCGGGAAACACCATATATTTT.

The J gene is TRBJ2-5, the V gene TRBV6-1; D uncertain. CDR3 length equals 17 residues. V was pared by 3 bases and J by 0 bases, with 17 bases between. Germline assignment: CDR1 MNHNS and CDR2 SASEGT. CDR3 sequence: CASSDLIRLGYQETQYF. Written as DNA, the CDR3 is TGTGCCAGCAGTGATCTCATACGACTCGGGTACCAAGAGACCCAGTACTTC.